These 2 T cell receptor beta chains came from one sample sequenced in a study of T cells in localized non-small cell lung cancer. The protocol was immunoSEQ multiplex PCR, while the TCRdb copy is restricted to in-frame clones and leaves out a portion. Of roughly 90,000 clones listed, approximately 91% are singletons. The sequenced sample was PBMCs, obtained before any cancer treatment. These receptor sequences come from a woman aged 35-70 years with stage II squamous cell lung carcinoma.

The V gene is TRBV11-3, the J gene TRBJ2-1, with 12 bases lining up with TRBD2. CDR1 is SGHNT and CDR2 is YENEEA in the germline V gene. This CDR3 is built from 15 residues. V gave up 5 bases and J gave up 8 bases; unmatched junction bases: 7. The CDR3 is CASSNGLAGTHEQFF. The CDR3 DNA sequence: TGTGCCAGCAGCAACGGACTAGCGGGGACGCATGAGCAGTTCTTC.

The rearrangement links TRBV4-1 to TRBJ1-5; weak D call: TRBD1 (6 bases). V lost 10 bases to trimming and J lost 2 bases, with 18 bases between them. Germline loops: CDR1 MGHRA, CDR2 YSYEKL. The CDR3 extends over 15 amino acids. The CDR3 DNA reads TGCGCCATTAAAGGGGGGGGTCTGGGCAATCAGCCCCAGCATTTT. It codes for CAIKGGGLGNQPQHF.